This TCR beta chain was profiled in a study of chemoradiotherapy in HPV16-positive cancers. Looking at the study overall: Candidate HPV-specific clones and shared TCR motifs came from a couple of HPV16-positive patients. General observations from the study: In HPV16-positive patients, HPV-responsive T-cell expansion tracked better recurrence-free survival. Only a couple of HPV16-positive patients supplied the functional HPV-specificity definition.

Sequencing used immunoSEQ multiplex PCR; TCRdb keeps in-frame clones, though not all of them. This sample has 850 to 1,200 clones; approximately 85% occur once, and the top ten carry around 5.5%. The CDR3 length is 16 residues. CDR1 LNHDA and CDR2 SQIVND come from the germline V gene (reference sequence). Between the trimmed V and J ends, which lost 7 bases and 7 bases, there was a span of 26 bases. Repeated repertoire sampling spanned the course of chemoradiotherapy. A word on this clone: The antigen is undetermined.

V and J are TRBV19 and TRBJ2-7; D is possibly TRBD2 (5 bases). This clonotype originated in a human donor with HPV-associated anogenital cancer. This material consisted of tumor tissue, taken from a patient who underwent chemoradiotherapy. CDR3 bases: TGTGCCAGTAAGAGAGAGAGGCGAGCGGACCCGGGGGAGCAGTACGTC. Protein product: CASKRERRADPGEQYV.